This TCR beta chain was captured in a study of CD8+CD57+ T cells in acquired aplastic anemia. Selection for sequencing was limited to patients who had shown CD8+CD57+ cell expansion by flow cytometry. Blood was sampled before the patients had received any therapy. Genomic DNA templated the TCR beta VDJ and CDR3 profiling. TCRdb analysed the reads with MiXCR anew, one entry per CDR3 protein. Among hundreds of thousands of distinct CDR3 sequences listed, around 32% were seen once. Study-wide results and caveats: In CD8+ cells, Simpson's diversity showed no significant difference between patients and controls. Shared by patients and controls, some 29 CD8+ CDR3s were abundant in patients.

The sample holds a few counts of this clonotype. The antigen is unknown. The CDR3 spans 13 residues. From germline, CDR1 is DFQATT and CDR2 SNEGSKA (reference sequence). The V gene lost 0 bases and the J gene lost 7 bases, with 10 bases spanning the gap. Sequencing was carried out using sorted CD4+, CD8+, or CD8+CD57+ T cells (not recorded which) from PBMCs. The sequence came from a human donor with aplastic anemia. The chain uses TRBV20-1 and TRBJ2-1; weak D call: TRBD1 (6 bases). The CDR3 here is CSARETGRNEQFF. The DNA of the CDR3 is TGCAGTGCTAGAGAGACAGGCCGGAATGAGCAGTTCTTC.